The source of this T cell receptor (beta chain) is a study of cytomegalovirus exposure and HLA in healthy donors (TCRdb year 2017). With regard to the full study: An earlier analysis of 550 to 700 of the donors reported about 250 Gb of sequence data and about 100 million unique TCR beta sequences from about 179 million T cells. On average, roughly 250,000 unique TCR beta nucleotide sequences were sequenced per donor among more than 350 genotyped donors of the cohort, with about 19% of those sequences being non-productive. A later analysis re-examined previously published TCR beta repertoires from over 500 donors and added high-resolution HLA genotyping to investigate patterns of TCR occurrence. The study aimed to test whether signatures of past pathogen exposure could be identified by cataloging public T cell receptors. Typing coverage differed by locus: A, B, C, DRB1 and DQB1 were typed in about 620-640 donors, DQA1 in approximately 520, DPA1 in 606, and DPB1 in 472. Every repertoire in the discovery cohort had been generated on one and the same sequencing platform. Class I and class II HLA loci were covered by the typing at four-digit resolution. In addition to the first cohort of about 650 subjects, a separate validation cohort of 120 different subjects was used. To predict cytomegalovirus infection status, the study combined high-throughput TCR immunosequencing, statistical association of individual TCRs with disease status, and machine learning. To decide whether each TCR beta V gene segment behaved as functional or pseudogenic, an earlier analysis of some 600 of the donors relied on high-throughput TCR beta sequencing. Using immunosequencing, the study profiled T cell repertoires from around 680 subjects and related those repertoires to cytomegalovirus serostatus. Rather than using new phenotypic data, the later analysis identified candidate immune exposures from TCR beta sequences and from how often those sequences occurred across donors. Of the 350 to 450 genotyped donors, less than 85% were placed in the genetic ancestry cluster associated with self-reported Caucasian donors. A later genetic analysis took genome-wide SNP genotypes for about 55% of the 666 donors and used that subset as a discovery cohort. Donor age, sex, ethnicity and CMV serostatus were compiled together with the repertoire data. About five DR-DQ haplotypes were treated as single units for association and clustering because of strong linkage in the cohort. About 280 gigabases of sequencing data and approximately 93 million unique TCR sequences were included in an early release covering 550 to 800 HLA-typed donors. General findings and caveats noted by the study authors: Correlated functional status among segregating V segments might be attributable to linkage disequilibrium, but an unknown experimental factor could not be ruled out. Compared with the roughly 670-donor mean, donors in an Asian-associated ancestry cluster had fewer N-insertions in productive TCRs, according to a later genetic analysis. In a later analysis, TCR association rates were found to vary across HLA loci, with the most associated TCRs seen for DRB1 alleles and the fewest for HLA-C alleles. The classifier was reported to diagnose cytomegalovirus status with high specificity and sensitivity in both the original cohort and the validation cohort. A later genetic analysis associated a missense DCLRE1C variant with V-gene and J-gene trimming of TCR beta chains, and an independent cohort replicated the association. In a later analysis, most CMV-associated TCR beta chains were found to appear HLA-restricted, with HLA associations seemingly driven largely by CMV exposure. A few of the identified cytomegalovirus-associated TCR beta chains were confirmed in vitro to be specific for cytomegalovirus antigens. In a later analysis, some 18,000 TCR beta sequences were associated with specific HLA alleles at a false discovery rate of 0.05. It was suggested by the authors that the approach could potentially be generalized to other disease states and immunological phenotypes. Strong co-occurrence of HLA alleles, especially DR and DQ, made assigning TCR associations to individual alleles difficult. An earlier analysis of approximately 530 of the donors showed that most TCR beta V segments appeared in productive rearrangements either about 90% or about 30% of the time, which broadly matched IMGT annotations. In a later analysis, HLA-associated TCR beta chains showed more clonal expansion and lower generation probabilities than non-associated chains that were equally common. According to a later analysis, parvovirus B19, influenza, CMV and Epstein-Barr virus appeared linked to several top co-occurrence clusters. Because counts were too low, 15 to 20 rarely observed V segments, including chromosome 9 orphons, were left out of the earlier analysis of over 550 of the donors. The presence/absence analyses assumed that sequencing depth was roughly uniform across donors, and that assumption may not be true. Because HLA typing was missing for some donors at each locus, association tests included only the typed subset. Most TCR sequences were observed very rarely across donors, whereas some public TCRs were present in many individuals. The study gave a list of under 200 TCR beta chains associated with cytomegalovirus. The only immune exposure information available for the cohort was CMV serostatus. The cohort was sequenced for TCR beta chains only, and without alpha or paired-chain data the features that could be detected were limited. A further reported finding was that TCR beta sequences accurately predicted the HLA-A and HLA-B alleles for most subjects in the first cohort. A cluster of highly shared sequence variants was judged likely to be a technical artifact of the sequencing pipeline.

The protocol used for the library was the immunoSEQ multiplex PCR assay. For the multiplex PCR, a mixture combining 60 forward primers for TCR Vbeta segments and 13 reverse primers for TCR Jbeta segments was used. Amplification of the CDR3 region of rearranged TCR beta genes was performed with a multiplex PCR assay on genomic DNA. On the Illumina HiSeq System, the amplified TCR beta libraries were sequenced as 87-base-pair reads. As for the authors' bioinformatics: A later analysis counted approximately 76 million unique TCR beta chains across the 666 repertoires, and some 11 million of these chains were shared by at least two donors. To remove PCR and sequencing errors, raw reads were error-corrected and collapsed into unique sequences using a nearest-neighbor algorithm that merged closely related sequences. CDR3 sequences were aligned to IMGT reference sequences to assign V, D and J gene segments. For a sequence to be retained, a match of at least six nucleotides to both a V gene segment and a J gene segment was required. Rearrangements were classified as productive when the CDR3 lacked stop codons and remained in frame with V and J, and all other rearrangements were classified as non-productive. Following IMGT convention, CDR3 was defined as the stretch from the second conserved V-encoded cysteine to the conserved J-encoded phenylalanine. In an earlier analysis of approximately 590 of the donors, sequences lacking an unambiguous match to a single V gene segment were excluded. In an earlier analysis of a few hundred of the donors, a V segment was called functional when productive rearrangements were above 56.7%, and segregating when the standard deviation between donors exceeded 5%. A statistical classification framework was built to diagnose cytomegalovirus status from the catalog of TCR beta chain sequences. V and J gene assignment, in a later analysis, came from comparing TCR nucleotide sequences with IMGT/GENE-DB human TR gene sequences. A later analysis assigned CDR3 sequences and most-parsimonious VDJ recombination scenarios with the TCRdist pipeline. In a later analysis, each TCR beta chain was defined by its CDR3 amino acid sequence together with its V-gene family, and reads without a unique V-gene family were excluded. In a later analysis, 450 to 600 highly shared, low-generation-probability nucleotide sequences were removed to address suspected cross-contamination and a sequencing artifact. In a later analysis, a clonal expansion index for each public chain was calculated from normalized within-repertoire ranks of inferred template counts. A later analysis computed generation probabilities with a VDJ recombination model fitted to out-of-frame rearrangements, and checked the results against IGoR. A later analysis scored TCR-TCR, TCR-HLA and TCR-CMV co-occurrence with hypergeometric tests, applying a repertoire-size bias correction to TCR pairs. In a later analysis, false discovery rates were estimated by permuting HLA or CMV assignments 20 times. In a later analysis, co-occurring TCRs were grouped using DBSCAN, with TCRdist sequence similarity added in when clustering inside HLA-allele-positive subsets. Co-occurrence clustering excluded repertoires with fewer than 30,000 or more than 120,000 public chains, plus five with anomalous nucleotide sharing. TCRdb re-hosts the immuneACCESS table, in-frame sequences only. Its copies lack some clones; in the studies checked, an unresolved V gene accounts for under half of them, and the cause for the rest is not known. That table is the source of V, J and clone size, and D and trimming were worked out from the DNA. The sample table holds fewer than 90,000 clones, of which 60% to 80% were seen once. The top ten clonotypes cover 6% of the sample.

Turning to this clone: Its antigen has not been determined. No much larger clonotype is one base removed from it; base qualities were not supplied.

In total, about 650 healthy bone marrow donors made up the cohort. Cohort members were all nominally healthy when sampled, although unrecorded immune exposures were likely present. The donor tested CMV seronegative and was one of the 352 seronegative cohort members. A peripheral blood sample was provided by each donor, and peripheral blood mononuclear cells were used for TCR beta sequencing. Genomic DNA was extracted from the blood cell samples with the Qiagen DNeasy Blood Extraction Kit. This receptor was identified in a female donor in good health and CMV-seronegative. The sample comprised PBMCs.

The encoded CDR3 is CASTGGSSYEQYF. The nucleotide sequence reads as follows: TGTGCCAGTACAGGGGGCAGCTCCTACGAGCAGTACTTC. The chain is assembled from TRBV28 and TRBJ2-7, and 9 junction bases match TRBD1. The CDR3 contains 13 residues, cysteine and phenylalanine counted. Just the 39-base CDR3 DNA is kept, in frame starting at base 1. Per the germline V gene, MDHEN is the CDR1 and SYDVKM is the CDR2. Relative to germline, V is missing 9 bases and J is missing 0 bases, with 3 bases of the junction outside any gene match.